This T cell receptor beta chain was sequenced for a study of graft-versus-host responses after intestinal transplantation. Assay used: immunoSEQ multiplex PCR; TCRdb lists only in-frame clones, some missing. The sample carries 15,000 to 20,000 clones, roughly 86% recorded once. Marrow drawn post-transplant originated at the posterior iliac crest or another site. Study results and limitations: Allografts of patients with graft-donor T cell macrochimerism showed high graft-versus-host to host-versus-graft clone ratios.

A remark on this clone: What it binds is not known.

The CDR3 is 16 amino acids. V lost 0 bases, J lost 3 bases, and 7 bases stayed unmatched. CDR1 and CDR2 from the germline V gene are SGHRS and YFSETQ. Sequences were derived from bone marrow, sampled roughly 130 days after transplant. The chain joins TRBV5-1 to TRBJ2-7, with 9 nucleotides matching TRBD2. The sequence was obtained from a human patient who received an intestinal transplant, so some T cells may come from the graft donor. The CDR3 loop is CASSLARTSVFYEQYF. The DNA of the CDR3 is TGCGCCAGCAGCTTGGCCCGGACTAGCGTGTTCTACGAGCAGTACTTC.